The 21 T cell receptor beta chains listed next were all sequenced from one sample in a study of T cell responses to AZD1222 COVID-19 vaccine. Assay: immunoSEQ multiplex PCR; the TCRdb copy retains only in-frame clones and omits some. This table holds over 85,000 clones, over 85% found once. Material: peripheral blood, obtained 28 days after the second AZD1222 dose. Every receptor here comes from an adult who received the AZD1222 COVID-19 vaccine.

The CDR3 here is CASSLDPNRAEEQYF. Here the CDR3 DNA reads TGTGCCAGCAGCTTGGACCCCAATCGAGCTGAAGAGCAGTACTTC. This chain links TRBV5-6 with TRBJ2-7; D call uncertain. This CDR3 contains 15 residues. Trimming cost V 0 bases and J 7 bases, with 17 bases left between them. Germline CDR1 and CDR2: SGHDT and YYEEEE.

V and J are TRBV10-3 and TRBJ1-1; no firm D call. The CDR3 extends over 14 amino acids. Trimming shortened V by 4 bases and J by 1 base, and 10 bases separated the two germline ends. Germline CDR1 is ENHRY and CDR2 is SYGVKD. The CDR3 protein is CAISAALGNTEAFF. The CDR3 DNA reads TGTGCCATCAGTGCCGCTCTGGGGAACACTGAAGCTTTCTTT.

The sample holds a few counts of this clone. The chain employs TRBV10-2 and TRBJ1-2; D is unresolved. With 2 bases removed from V and 6 bases from J, the gap between germline ends came to 10 bases. Germline CDR1 reads WSHSY; CDR2 reads SAAADI. The CDR3 runs to 13 residues. The CDR3 is CASSEITPDGYTF. CDR3 coding DNA: TGCGCCAGCAGTGAGATAACACCGGATGGCTACACCTTC.

The chain employs TRBV7-2 and TRBJ1-5; the D is unclear. Trimming stripped 2 bases from V and 7 bases from J, with 9 bases between. This CDR3 comprises 13 residues. The V gene's germline CDR1 is SGHTA and CDR2 FQGNSA. The CDR3 coding sequence is TGTGCCAGCAGCTTAAGGCTAGAGCAGCCCCAGCATTTT. Residues: CASSLRLEQPQHF.

The V gene is TRBV28, the J gene TRBJ2-3; possibly TRBD2 for D (5 bases). CDR3 length: 12 amino acids. Germline V gives CDR1 MDHEN, CDR2 SYDVKM. V was clipped by 6 bases and J by 6 bases, with 10 bases between them. CDR3: CASRDTRDTQYF. Written as DNA, the CDR3 is TGTGCCAGCAGGGATACTAGGGATACGCAGTATTTT.

The V and J genes are TRBV30 and TRBJ2-7; TRBD1 is a possible D gene (5 bases). Trimming pared 1 base from V and 1 base from J, leaving 5 bases between. This CDR3 contains 12 residues. Germline V gene lookup returns CDR1 GTSNPN and CDR2 SVGIG (reference sequence). As DNA, the CDR3 is TGTGCCTGGAGTGGACAGTCCTACGAGCAGTACTTC. It codes for CAWSGQSYEQYF. Full variable domain (missing parts from reference TRBV30 and TRBJ2-7): SQTIHQWPATLVQPVGSPLSLECTVEGTSNPNLYWYRQAAGRGLQLLFYSVGIGQISSEVPQNLSASRPQDRQFILSSKKLLLSDSGFYLCAWSGQSYEQYFGPGTRLTVT.

The chain has TRBV27 and TRBJ2-4; 11 bases agree with TRBD1. The CDR3 extends over 14 amino acids. CDR1 and CDR2 from the germline V gene are MNHEY and SMNVEV (reference sequence). Unmatched junction bases numbered 6, after V lost 6 bases and J lost 8 bases. CDR3 loop: CASSKGQGGHIQYF. Here the CDR3 DNA reads TGTGCCAGCAGCAAGGGACAGGGGGGACACATTCAGTACTTC.

The rearrangement uses TRBV11-2 and TRBJ2-7; either TRBD1 or TRBD2 may fit D (5 bases each). V was pared by 2 bases and J by 2 bases, with 19 bases between. Germline assignment: CDR1 SGHAT and CDR2 FQNNGV. This CDR3 region has 17 residues. This CDR3 is CASSLNWGTSRPYEQYF. Written as DNA, the CDR3 is TGTGCCAGCAGCTTAAATTGGGGGACCTCCCGACCCTACGAGCAGTACTTC.

V and J are TRBV4-2 and TRBJ2-7; tentatively, D is TRBD1 (7 bases). The CDR3 is 15 amino acids. Germline V gives CDR1 LGHNA, CDR2 YNFKEQ. V was shortened by 7 bases and J by 3 bases, with 19 bases between the two germline ends. The CDR3 sequence: CASTRDLTGSYEQYF. CDR3 coding DNA: TGTGCCAGCACTCGGGACTTGACAGGGAGCTACGAGCAGTACTTC.

The V and J genes are TRBV12-3 or TRBV12-4 and TRBJ1-5; D gene unclear. V was pared by 5 bases and J by 7 bases, with 12 bases between. The CDR3 extends over 13 amino acids. The CDR3 DNA is TGTGCCAGCAGTCCCGAGTCGGGACAGCCCCAGCATTTT. Translated, it gives CASSPESGQPQHF.

The chain employs TRBV24-1 and TRBJ1-1; 12 bases are a match to TRBD1. The CDR3 is 13 residues long. Unmatched junction bases numbered 2, after V lost 3 bases and J lost 10 bases. Germline CDR1 and CDR2: KGHDR and SFDVKD. The DNA for the CDR3 is TGTGCCACCAGTGATGGGGACAGGGGGCGAGCTTTCTTT. Translating it yields CATSDGDRGRAFF.

The chain joins TRBV6-4 to TRBJ2-2; D gene uncertain. The CDR3 spans 13 residues. Germline V CDR1 and CDR2: MRHNA, SNTAGT. Trimming took off 3 bases at V and 4 bases at J, with 6 bases between the two ends. The CDR3 DNA reads as TGTGCCAGCAGTGAAGAGCCCACCGGGGAGCTGTTTTTT. Encoded protein: CASSEEPTGELFF.

The chain employs TRBV18 and TRBJ1-6; no clear D. The germline V and J ends were trimmed by 9 bases and 7 bases, with 22 bases remaining between them. Germline loops: CDR1 KGHSH, CDR2 LQKENI. The CDR3 length is 16 residues. CDR3 bases: TGTGCCAGTTCAATATTCGGCCCAGCTCCGAATTCACCCCTCCACTTT. Encoded protein: CASSIFGPAPNSPLHF.

V gene TRBV6-5 combines with J gene TRBJ1-1, with 9 bases aligning to TRBD1. Germline V gene data show CDR1 as MNHEY and CDR2 as SVGAGI. V lost 2 bases, J lost 7 bases, and 2 bases stayed unmatched. This CDR3 spans 13 amino acids. CDR3 nucleotides: TGTGCCAGCAGTTACACGGACAGGGGTGAAGCTTTCTTT. Protein: CASSYTDRGEAFF.

This clone was recorded once. V is TRBV19 and J is TRBJ2-3; 11 nucleotides line up with TRBD2. CDR3 length: 16 residues. Germline CDR1 LNHDA, CDR2 SQIVND (reference sequence). The V gene end was trimmed by 4 bases and the J gene end by 3 bases; junction bases not matched to a gene: 6. CDR3 nucleotides: TGTGCCAGTAGTAGGTCCTCTAGCGGGGGGACAGATACGCAGTATTTT. Protein: CASSRSSSGGTDTQYF. The full variable domain, rest sourced from reference TRBV19 and TRBJ2-3, is DGGITQSPKYLFRKEGQNVTLSCEQNLNHDAMYWYRQDPGQGLRLIYYSQIVNDFQKGDIAEGYSVSREKKESFPLTVTSAQKNPTAFYLCASSRSSSGGTDTQYFGPGTRLTVL.

This sequence joins TRBV3-1 (or the pseudogene TRBV3-2) and TRBJ1-1, with D unclear. This CDR3 is 14 amino acids long. The V end lost 7 bases, the J end lost 1 base, and 13 bases lay between the germline ends. Per the germline V gene, CDR1 is LGHDT and CDR2 is YNNKEL (reference sequence). The CDR3 DNA reads as TGTGCCAGCAACCCCGGATCGACGAACACTGAAGCTTTCTTT. This translates into CASNPGSTNTEAFF.

This clone came up once. This chain connects TRBV11-2 to TRBJ1-1, with D maybe TRBD1 (5 bases). Germline CDR1 SGHAT, CDR2 FQNNGV. The V and J ends lost 5 bases and 3 bases respectively, with 10 bases between them. The CDR3 has 13 residues. The CDR3 reads CASSPGTDTEAFF. The CDR3 DNA reads as TGTGCCAGCAGCCCTGGGACCGACACTGAAGCTTTCTTT.

This chain uses TRBV24-1 with TRBJ2-1; D remains unclear. This CDR3 has 13 residues. Germline V gives CDR1 KGHDR, CDR2 SFDVKD. V was shortened by 1 base and J by 8 bases, with 8 bases between the two germline ends. CDR3 nucleotides: TGTGCCACCAGTGATTTTGCAAGTCATGAGCAGTTCTTC. Its protein product is CATSDFASHEQFF.

This clone was recorded a few times. The V call is TRBV7-2, the J call TRBJ2-5; tentatively, D is TRBD2 (5 bases). The CDR3 is made up of 13 amino acids. Trimming took 1 base from V and 5 from J, leaving 8 bases between them. Germline values: CDR1 SGHTA, CDR2 FQGNSA. CDR3 DNA sequence: TGTGCCAGCAGCTTAGATAGGAGGGAGACCCAGTACTTC. Its translation is CASSLDRRETQYF.

The chain links TRBV2 to TRBJ1-1; 7 nucleotides line up with TRBD1. The trim removed 3 bases at V and 6 bases at J, leaving 10 bases unmatched. This CDR3 comprises 15 residues. From germline, CDR1 is SNHLY and CDR2 FYNNEI. DNA for the CDR3: TGTGCCAGCAGTGAGTTTACAGGGGTGGGCGCTGAAGCTTTCTTT. Encoded protein: CASSEFTGVGAEAFF.

This clone was picked up one time. The chain has TRBV4-3 and TRBJ2-2; possibly TRBD1 for D (6 bases). V was clipped by 1 base and J by 5 bases, with 8 bases between them. The CDR3 has 14 amino acids. The germline gives CDR1 LGHNA, CDR2 YSLEER. The CDR3 DNA reads TGCGCCAGCAGCCAAGTAGGGGGAACCGGGGAGCTGTTTTTT. It codes for CASSQVGGTGELFF.